These 18 T cell receptor beta chains came from one sample sequenced in a study of lung T cells in sarcoidosis with Löfgren's syndrome. TCRdb reprocessed the reads with MiXCR, giving one entry per CDR3 protein. The sample records more than 50,000 distinct CDR3 sequences, around 20% being singletons. The sequenced material came from CD4+ T cells from PBMCs. All receptors derive from a human donor with sarcoidosis (Löfgren's syndrome or another form), or a control subject (not recorded which).

Many counts were recorded for this clonotype. V is TRBV6-1 and J is TRBJ1-1, with unresolved D. Germline assignment: CDR1 MNHNS and CDR2 SASEGT. Trimming stripped 6 bases from V and 0 bases from J, with 14 bases between. The CDR3 spans 15 residues. CDR3 coding DNA: TGTGCCAGCAGACTCGACCACGGGATGAACACTGAAGCTTTCTTT. This encodes CASRLDHGMNTEAFF.

The rearrangement joins TRBV12-3 or TRBV12-4 to TRBJ1-3; D perhaps matches TRBD1 (5 bases). The V gene lost 5 bases and the J gene lost 1 base, with 15 bases spanning the gap. The CDR3 is made up of 16 amino acids. The DNA of the CDR3 is TGTGCCAGCAGTCCACCCACGGGGGGTTCTGGAAACACCATATATTTT. Amino acids: CASSPPTGGSGNTIYF.

This clonotype showed up just a few times. V and J are TRBV5-1 and TRBJ2-1; 9 bases align to TRBD2. Losses at the gene ends were 4 bases for V and 6 bases for J; bases not matched to a gene: 2. Germline CDR1 and CDR2: SGHRS and YFSETQ. The CDR3 loop spans 13 amino acids. The CDR3 nucleotides are TGCGCCAGCAGCGGGACTAGCTCCAATGAGCAGTTCTTC. It yields the protein CASSGTSSNEQFF.

This clonotype was picked up many times. This sequence joins TRBV20-1 and TRBJ2-1; no firm D call. The germline V and J ends were trimmed by 5 bases and 4 bases, with 15 bases remaining between them. The germline V gene encodes CDR1 DFQATT and CDR2 SNEGSKA (reference sequence). The CDR3 totals 14 residues. For the CDR3, the DNA is TGCAGTGCTGCCCCCGCAGATCTGTACAATGAGCAGTTCTTC. Its protein product is CSAAPADLYNEQFF.

Only a few counts were recorded for this clonotype. A much larger clone sits a single nucleotide away, making a read error possible. This chain joins TRBV6-8 and TRBJ2-1, with 7 bases fitting TRBD2. CDR1 and CDR2 from the germline V gene are MNHGY and SAAAGT. The CDR3 is 14 residues long. The CDR3 sequence: CASSRAGARNEQLF. Written as DNA, the CDR3 is TGTGCCAGCAGTCGGGCGGGAGCGCGGAATGAGCAGCTCTTC.

The chain joins TRBV6-2 or TRBV6-3 to TRBJ1-5; 9 bases fit TRBD1. The trim removed 5 bases at V and 2 bases at J, leaving 7 bases unmatched. This CDR3 is 16 amino acids long. The germline gives CDR1 MNHEY, CDR2 SVGEGT. The CDR3 DNA reads TGTGCCAGCAGTAAAACAGGGGGCGCGGGCAATCAGCCCCAGCATTTT. Amino acid sequence: CASSKTGGAGNQPQHF.

This clonotype occurred once. The V gene is TRBV6-5, the J gene TRBJ2-3, with D perhaps TRBD1 (5 bases). Germline V gene sequence: CDR1 MNHEY, CDR2 SVGAGI. This CDR3 comprises 16 residues. V dropped 0 bases and J dropped 3 bases, with 13 bases sitting between them. Here the CDR3 DNA reads TGTGCCAGCAGTTACTCGAGCAGGGCGGATACAGATACGCAGTATTTT. It codes for CASSYSSRADTDTQYF.

For this clonotype: Given a much more abundant clone one base away, this may be a read error. This chain connects TRBV2 to TRBJ1-1; TRBD1 matches at 7 bases. In germline, CDR1 is SNHLY, CDR2 FYNNEI. The CDR3 length is 12 residues. Losses at the gene ends were 10 bases for V and 5 bases for J; bases not matched to a gene: 7. CDR3 loop: CATSTGATEAFF. The DNA for the CDR3 is TGTGCCACCTCTACAGGGGCGACTGAAGCTTTCTTT.

This clonotype was picked up many times. The J gene is TRBJ2-3, the V gene TRBV20-1; TRBD1 or TRBD2 may be the D gene (6 bases each). Looked up from germline, CDR1 is DFQATT and CDR2 is SNEGSKA (reference sequence). Trimming shortened V by 1 base and J by 3 bases, and 17 bases separated the two germline ends. This CDR3 has 16 amino acids. CDR3 residues: CSARGPGAARTDTQYF. The CDR3 nucleotides read TGCAGTGCTAGAGGTCCGGGGGCGGCACGGACAGATACGCAGTATTTT.

This clonotype has just a few counts. Given a much more abundant clone one base away, this may be a read error. The CDR3: CASAAGTSYHEQCV. The CDR3 DNA reads TGTGCCAGCGCTGCCGGGACTAGCTACCACGAGCAGTGCGTC. The V gene is TRBV27, the J gene TRBJ2-7; 9 bases agree with TRBD2. Germline V gene data show CDR1 as MNHEY and CDR2 as SMNVEV (reference sequence). This CDR3 has 14 amino acids.

Comment on this clonotype: Since the CDR3 does not end with the conserved phenylalanine or tryptophan, this likely comes from a read error. The rearrangement joins TRBV29-1 to TRBJ2-1; 12 bases match TRBD2. CDR1 SQVTM and CDR2 ANQGSEA come from the germline V gene. The junction had 5 bases not matched to a gene; V was cut back by 5 bases and J by 3 bases. The CDR3 spans 15 residues. The CDR3 sequence is CSVSQTSGSYNEQFL. The DNA of the CDR3 is TGCAGCGTTAGCCAGACTAGCGGGAGCTACAATGAGCAGTTCCTC.

The sample holds many counts of this clonotype. V usage is TRBV28 and J usage is TRBJ2-1; 8 bases fit TRBD2. The V segment lost 5 bases and the J segment 0 bases; nucleotides outside the gene matches: 9. Germline lookup yields CDR1 MDHEN and CDR2 SYDVKM. The CDR3 runs to 17 residues. The DNA of the CDR3 is TGTGCCAGCAGTACCGGACTAGCCCCGAGCTCCTACAATGAGCAGTTCTTC. Protein: CASSTGLAPSSYNEQFF.

This clonotype was counted at least ten times. CDR3 protein: CASSPRGIAAATNEKLFF. CDR3 nucleotide sequence: TGTGCCAGCAGTCCGAGGGGGATAGCAGCTGCAACTAATGAAAAACTGTTTTTT. This chain joins TRBV6-1 and TRBJ1-4; weak D call: TRBD1 (6 bases). The CDR3 runs 18 residues. V lost 5 bases, J lost 0 bases, and 19 bases lay in between. Germline CDR1 MNHNS, CDR2 SASEGT.

This clonotype was seen a few times. The CDR3 spells CSIWGVPDTQYF. The CDR3 region has the DNA TGCAGCATATGGGGGGTCCCAGATACGCAGTATTTT. The rearrangement links TRBV29-1 to TRBJ2-3; the D gene is possibly TRBD2 (6 bases). Germline CDR1 SQVTM, CDR2 ANQGSEA. The CDR3 spans 12 residues. Trimming pared 8 bases from V and 4 bases from J, leaving 13 bases between.

Relative to its sample, this clonotype is medium-sized. The rearrangement joins TRBV6-1 to TRBJ1-1, with D maybe TRBD1 (5 bases). The CDR3 runs to 13 residues. Germline assignment: CDR1 MNHNS and CDR2 SASEGT. V was trimmed by 9 bases and J by 0 bases, leaving 11 bases between them. This CDR3 is CASAPTVNTEAFF. The CDR3 coding sequence is TGTGCCAGTGCGCCGACAGTGAACACTGAAGCTTTCTTT.

This clonotype has a count of ten or more. J is TRBJ1-5 and V is TRBV4-1; maybe TRBD1 (6 bases). Trimming pared 1 base from V and 1 base from J, leaving 8 bases between. The CDR3 covers 15 residues. CDR1 and CDR2 from the germline V gene are MGHRA and YSYEKL. CDR3 residues: CASSQGQGSNQPQHF. In DNA form, the CDR3 reads TGCGCCAGCAGCCAAGGCCAGGGGAGCAATCAGCCCCAGCATTTT.

This clonotype was seen at least ten times. The chain joins TRBV7-8 to TRBJ2-1; the D gene is possibly TRBD2 (6 bases). CDR1 is SGHVS, CDR2 FQNEAQ, per germline. The CDR3 runs 17 residues. The germline V and J ends were trimmed by 3 bases and 0 bases, with 15 bases remaining between them. CDR3 sequence: CASSFVVAGSSYNEQFF. The CDR3 DNA sequence: TGTGCCAGCAGCTTTGTTGTGGCGGGGAGCTCCTACAATGAGCAGTTCTTC.

This sequence joins TRBV12-3 or TRBV12-4 and TRBJ1-2; D is ambiguous. The CDR3 covers 13 residues. V was trimmed by 2 bases and J by 6 bases, leaving 10 bases between them. The CDR3 coding sequence is TGTGCCAGCAGTTTATGGTCCGGGAATGGCTACACCTTC. It is translated as CASSLWSGNGYTF.